Given below is one T cell receptor (beta chain) in context. Source study methods: Amplification from reference gene primers served as the basis for estimated nucleated cell counts. Method: immunoSEQ multiplex PCR; TCRdb's copy keeps in-frame clones and lacks some. The V and J calls and the clone size are those of that table, but D and trimming were determined from the DNA. The sample consists of over 250,000 clones, about 89% of them appearing once. The germline V and J ends were trimmed by 6 bases and 3 bases, with 11 bases remaining between them. The length of the CDR3 is 13 residues. The germline gives CDR1 LGHNT, CDR2 FRNRAP. The source of the sample is a study of blood T cell repertoires in COVID-19. Study in general: Samples taken during acute and convalescent COVID-19 were collected in the United States, Italy and Spain. From T cells, B-cell-depleted T cells, or PBMCs came the material, which was cDNA or gDNA.

The receptor's source is a woman in her twenties or thirties who had recovered from COVID-19. The chain joins TRBV12-5 to TRBJ1-1; D remains unclear. The sequenced sample was PBMCs or T cells enriched from blood (not recorded which). For the CDR3, the DNA is TGTGCTAGTGGCAAAGAACCGGACACTGAAGCTTTCTTT. Its protein is CASGKEPDTEAFF.